This T cell receptor beta chain was found in a study of T cell responses to AZD1222 COVID-19 vaccine. The study's findings and limits: The number of AZD1222 recipients seropositive at baseline was only 5 to 7. A mostly white British donor set with more females was recruited, and clonal diversity was possibly underestimated. Reportedly, nearly half the spike-specific TCRs target unmutated variant regions.

Sequencing used immunoSEQ multiplex PCR; TCRdb keeps in-frame clones, though not all of them. The data contain around 160,000 clones, approximately 94% of them singletons. The CDR3 length is 14 residues. From germline, CDR1 is KGHSH and CDR2 LQKENI. The V end lost 2 bases, the J end lost 6 bases, and 14 bases lay between the germline ends. On this clone: Its antigen remains unknown.

Pooled samples include second doses given at about 4 or 12 weeks. The rearrangement links TRBV18 to TRBJ2-7; D might be TRBD1 (5 bases). This receptor was identified in an adult who received the AZD1222 COVID-19 vaccine. Sequencing was performed on peripheral blood, taken 28 days after the second AZD1222 dose. The CDR3 loop is CASSPGAGSGEQYF. CDR3 nucleotides: TGTGCCAGCTCACCAGGGGCAGGGTCGGGCGAGCAGTACTTC.